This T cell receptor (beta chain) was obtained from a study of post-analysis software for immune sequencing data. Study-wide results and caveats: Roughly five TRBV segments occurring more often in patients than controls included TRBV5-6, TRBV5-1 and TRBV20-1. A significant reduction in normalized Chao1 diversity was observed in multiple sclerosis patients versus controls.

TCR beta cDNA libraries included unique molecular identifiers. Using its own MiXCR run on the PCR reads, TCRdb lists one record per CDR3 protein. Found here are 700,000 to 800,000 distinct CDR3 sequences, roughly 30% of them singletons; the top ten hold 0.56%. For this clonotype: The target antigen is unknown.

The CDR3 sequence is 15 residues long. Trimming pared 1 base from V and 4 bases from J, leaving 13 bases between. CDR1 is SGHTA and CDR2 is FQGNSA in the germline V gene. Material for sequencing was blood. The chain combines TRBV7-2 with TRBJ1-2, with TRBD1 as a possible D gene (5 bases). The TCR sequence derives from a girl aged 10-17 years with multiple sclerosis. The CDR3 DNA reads TGTGCCAGCAGCTTAGAGCAGGGCAGGAGCTATGGCTACACCTTC. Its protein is CASSLEQGRSYGYTF.